This TCR beta chain was captured in a study of T cell clones after liver transplantation. Study details: A pre-transplant mixed lymphocyte reaction with TCRbeta sequencing defined graft-donor-reactive clones followed in post-transplant blood.

Per the germline V gene, CDR1 is SGHNT and CDR2 is YENEEA. The CDR3 runs 14 residues. V was shortened by 1 base and J by 2 bases, with 9 bases between the two germline ends. The repertoire was sequenced with immunoSEQ multiplex PCR; TCRdb's copy has only in-frame clones and lacks some. Of about 7,900 clones detected, 80% appear once; the ten largest clones hold approximately 40%. Study-wide findings and caveats: These preliminary findings come from unstandardized post-transplant sampling times.

Concerning this clone: No antigen is known for it.

This specimen consisted of CD8+ T cells from blood, obtained before liver transplant. The chain recombines TRBV11-3 with TRBJ2-7, with a possible D match to TRBD1 (5 bases). This TCR came from a human donor who received a liver transplant. CDR3 nucleotide sequence: TGTGCCAGCAGCTTAGCAGGGCAGACCTACGAGCAGTACTTC. This translates into CASSLAGQTYEQYF.